This T cell receptor (beta chain) originates from a study of T cell responses to AZD1222 COVID-19 vaccine. Overall study: Second-dose timings of about 4 or about 12 weeks were pooled.

Measured with immunoSEQ multiplex PCR; TCRdb has only the in-frame clones, and not every one. The sample has 90,000 to 150,000 clones; 80% to 90% are singletons. This CDR3 spans 16 amino acids. The V end was cut by 0 bases, the J end by 6 bases, with 18 bases between. The germline CDR1 and CDR2 sequences are SGHNT and YYREEE (reference sequence). The clonotype comes from an adult in good health. The sample in question was peripheral blood, obtained on day 0 of AZD1222 vaccination. The chain uses TRBV5-4 and TRBJ1-2; D is perhaps TRBD1 (6 bases). CDR3 protein: CASSLGQQGSWDGYTF. The CDR3 DNA follows: TGTGCCAGCAGCTTGGGACAACAGGGTAGCTGGGATGGCTACACCTTC.